What follows are 20 T cell receptor beta chains derived from one specimen sequenced in a study of regulatory T cells in long-lasting Graves disease. Time point reported: persistent/refractory GD, antithyroid drugs over 5 years with positive TRAb. With RNA extracted from PBMCs as input, the TCR library was made. HTBI primers from iRepertoire and Arm-PCR of CDR3 regions yielded the TCR beta libraries. TCRdb re-analysed the multiplex PCR reads in MiXCR, keeping a single row per CDR3 protein. The sample gives over 250,000 distinct CDR3 sequences, 22% of which show up once; approximately 53% is in the top ten. The input for sequencing was peripheral blood mononuclear cells (PBMCs), taken when the disease was refractory, from a patient treated with antithyroid drugs. The receptors here all came from a female donor with Graves disease.

In its sample, this clonotype was seen a few times. The chain recombines TRBV28 with TRBJ2-5; 10 bases align to TRBD2. Trimming removed 4 bases from V and 2 bases from J; junction bases left unmatched: 4. This CDR3 spans 15 amino acids. Germline CDR1 and CDR2: MDHEN and SYDVKM. The CDR3 sequence is CASSSERGGQETQYF. CDR3 DNA: TGTGCCAGCAGTTCCGAGCGGGGGGGGCAAGAGACCCAGTACTTC.

This rearrangement joins TRBV12-3 or TRBV12-4 to TRBJ1-2; no clear D gene. V was shortened by 5 bases and J by 8 bases, with 12 bases between the two germline ends. The CDR3 has 12 residues. The CDR3 DNA is TGTGCCAGCAGTCCCGCCCGGGCAGGCTACACCTTC. Its protein is CASSPARAGYTF.

A note on this clonotype: This clone may be a read error of a much larger clone one base away. The V and J genes are TRBV7-2 and TRBJ2-7; D remains unclear. Trimming removed 8 bases at V and 2 bases at J, with 7 bases between. The germline V gene has CDR1 SGHTA and CDR2 FQGNSA. The CDR3 is made up of 11 amino acids. The CDR3 nucleotides are TGTGCCAGCGGCCCCGCCTACGAGCAGTACTTC. Translation: CASGPAYEQYF.

This clonotype has more than one count but fewer than ten. The V and J genes are TRBV3-1 and TRBJ1-1; D is ambiguous. The CDR3 spans 14 residues. The germline V and J ends were trimmed by 0 bases and 4 bases, with 9 bases remaining between them. Germline V gene data show CDR1 as LGHDT and CDR2 as YNNKEL (reference sequence). CDR3 in amino acids: CASSQEGPGTEAFF. The CDR3 DNA reads as TGTGCCAGCAGCCAAGAGGGTCCTGGCACTGAAGCTTTCTTT.

The rearrangement links TRBV5-1 to TRBJ2-3; 11 nucleotides match TRBD2. J lost 3 bases, V lost 6 bases, and 12 bases had no gene match. This CDR3 has 17 amino acids. Germline V gene data show CDR1 as SGHRS and CDR2 as YFSETQ. The CDR3 protein is CASMASGRTLWTDTQYF. CDR3 DNA: TGCGCCAGCATGGCTAGCGGGAGGACTTTATGGACAGATACGCAGTATTTT.

This clonotype has a single count. The rearrangement links TRBV5-1 to TRBJ2-2, with TRBD1 identical over 9 bases. From germline, CDR1 is SGHRS and CDR2 YFSETQ. Unmatched junction bases numbered 4, after V lost 4 bases and J lost 0 bases. CDR3 size: 16 residues. In nucleotides, the CDR3 is TGCGCCAGCAGCGTAACAGGGGGCTCGAACACCGGGGAGCTGTTTTTT. It translates to CASSVTGGSNTGELFF.

The table lists this clonotype with many counts. CDR3 coding DNA: TGCAGTGCTCGGGTACCTCTCCGACATGGCTACACCTTC. This codes for CSARVPLRHGYTF. The genes are TRBV20-1 and TRBJ1-2, with unresolved D. V shed 5 bases and J shed 6 bases, with 16 bases lying between them. This CDR3 contains 13 residues. Germline V gives CDR1 DFQATT, CDR2 SNEGSKA (reference sequence).

Remarks on this clonotype: The germline gene is not matched at one end of the junction; a read error may be the cause. V and J are TRBV18 and TRBJ1-4; possible D gene TRBD1, 6 bases. The CDR3 length is 16 residues. Per the germline V gene, CDR1 is KGHSH and CDR2 is LQKENI. CDR3 DNA: TGTGCCGGCTCACCCTCGACAGGTACCCTTGATGAAAAACTGTTTTTT. Protein: CAGSPSTGTLDEKLFF.

The table lists this clonotype with many counts. The chain joins TRBV11-2 to TRBJ2-7; TRBD1 matches at 8 bases. The CDR3 length is 16 residues. Germline V CDR1 and CDR2: SGHAT, FQNNGV. Trimming at V came to 5 bases and at J to 0 bases, leaving 9 bases not matched to a gene. DNA for the CDR3: TGTGCCAGCAGCGATCGGACAGGGTCAATCTCCTACGAGCAGTACTTC. The encoded protein is CASSDRTGSISYEQYF. Combining the CDR3 with reference TRBV11-2 and TRBJ2-7 gives the whole variable domain EAGVAQSPRYKIIEKRQSVAFWCNPISGHATLYWYQQILGQGPKLLIQFQNNGVVDDSQLPKDRFSAERLKGVDSTLKIQPAKLEDSAVYLCASSDRTGSISYEQYFGPGTRLTVT.

This clonotype occurred many times. The chain combines TRBV28 with TRBJ2-7; 12 nucleotides line up with TRBD2. The germline CDR1 and CDR2 sequences are MDHEN and SYDVKM. J lost 2 bases, V lost 10 bases, and 12 bases had no gene match. This CDR3 spans 16 amino acids. CDR3 DNA sequence: TGTGCCACCACCGGGACTAGCGGGTTTGACCCCTACGAGCAGTACTTC. This gives the protein CATTGTSGFDPYEQYF.

This clonotype was seen once. Being one base from a much bigger clone, this may be a read error. The V and J genes are TRBV7-2 and TRBJ2-2, with TRBD2 as a possible D gene (5 bases). CDR1 and CDR2 from the germline V gene are SGHTA and FQGNSA. The CDR3 runs 15 residues. The CDR3 nucleotides read TGTGCCAGCGGCTTAGCGAGCCCCGACACCGGGGAGCTGTTTTTT. Translating it yields CASGLASPDTGELFF.

This clonotype was counted only a few times. The chain couples TRBV30 to TRBJ1-1, with D tentatively TRBD1 (5 bases). Germline V gives CDR1 GTSNPN, CDR2 SVGIG (reference sequence). This CDR3 has 14 amino acids. The V gene lost 3 bases and the J gene lost 3 bases, with 14 bases spanning the gap. The CDR3 nucleotides read TGTGCCTGGAGCTTTGGAAAAGGGGACACTGAAGCTTTCTTT. Translating it yields CAWSFGKGDTEAFF.

This clonotype was observed at least ten times. In nucleotides, the CDR3 is TGTGCCAGCACTGGCAACCGCTACGAGCAGTACTTC. Translated: CASTGNRYEQYF. The chain links TRBV2 to TRBJ2-7; D not certain. Per germline, CDR1 SNHLY and CDR2 FYNNEI. The CDR3 length is 12 residues. V lost 7 bases, J lost 3 bases, and 10 bases lay in between.

The V call is TRBV7-2, the J call TRBJ1-1; a possible D gene is TRBD1 (5 bases). The V end lost 5 bases, the J end lost 5 bases, and 18 bases lay between the germline ends. Looked up from germline, CDR1 is SGHTA and CDR2 is FQGNSA. This CDR3 comprises 15 residues. CDR3 in DNA: TGTGCCAGCAGCCCGATAGAGGGGCCCGGAACTGAAGCTTTCTTT. Amino acid sequence: CASSPIEGPGTEAFF.

This clonotype was seen ten or more times. This chain's CDR3 is CSARLRGQNNEKLFF. In DNA form, the CDR3 reads TGCAGTGCTAGACTCCGGGGGCAGAATAATGAAAAACTGTTTTTT. The rearrangement joins TRBV20-1 to TRBJ1-4; tentatively, D is TRBD1 (6 bases). V was trimmed by 2 bases and J by 4 bases, leaving 14 bases between them. CDR1 is DFQATT, CDR2 SNEGSKA, per germline (reference sequence). The CDR3 sequence is 15 residues long.

Only a few counts were recorded for this clonotype. The gene calls are TRBV11-2 and TRBJ2-1; tentative D call: TRBD2 (5 bases). This CDR3 is built from 13 residues. The germline CDR1 and CDR2 sequences are SGHAT and FQNNGV. Trimming pared 6 bases from V and 2 bases from J, leaving 8 bases between. In DNA form, the CDR3 reads TGTGCCAGCAGTTGGGAGCCCTACAATGAGCAGTTCTTC. This translates into CASSWEPYNEQFF.

The gene calls are TRBV3-1 and TRBJ1-2; the D is unclear. The ends were cut back, 0 bases at V and 6 bases at J, with 11 bases in the middle. This CDR3 is 14 amino acids long. CDR1 LGHDT and CDR2 YNNKEL come from the germline V gene (reference sequence). CDR3 loop: CASSQDPGGDGYTF. In DNA form, the CDR3 reads TGTGCCAGCAGCCAAGATCCAGGAGGCGATGGCTACACCTTC.

This clonotype has ten or more counts. The chain is built from TRBV28 and TRBJ2-5, with D maybe TRBD1 (5 bases). Germline loops: CDR1 MDHEN, CDR2 SYDVKM. The CDR3 consists of 17 residues. With 6 bases removed from V and 5 bases from J, the gap between germline ends came to 25 bases. The CDR3 region is CASRRGSLWEKWETQYF. CDR3 sequence (DNA): TGTGCCAGCAGAAGGGGAAGTCTGTGGGAAAAGTGGGAGACCCAGTACTTC.

This clonotype was recorded a few times. V usage is TRBV9 and J usage is TRBJ2-4; a weak D match, TRBD2 (6 bases). The V gene lost 2 bases and the J gene lost 9 bases, with 18 bases spanning the gap. Germline V CDR1 and CDR2: SGDLS, YYNGEE. The length of the CDR3 is 15 residues. The DNA of the CDR3 is TGTGCCAGCAGCGTTTCCAGGGAGGAAGGGTTCATTCAGTACTTC. Translation gives CASSVSREEGFIQYF.

The rearrangement joins TRBV6-1 to TRBJ1-1; 7 positions match TRBD1. CDR1 and CDR2 (germline): MNHNS, SASEGT. The CDR3 contains 15 residues. J gave up 4 bases and V 7 bases, and 12 bases lay outside the gene matches. The CDR3 protein is CASTLRQGVSTEAFF. CDR3 DNA sequence: TGTGCCAGCACCCTACGGCAGGGGGTCAGCACTGAAGCTTTCTTT.